The clone carrying this T cell receptor (beta chain) appeared a few times. Its specificity is unknown. Researchers ran the PCR with 60 Vbeta and 13 Jbeta primers. Assay: immunoSEQ multiplex PCR; the TCRdb copy retains only in-frame clones and omits some. The sample includes about 180,000 clones, 80% of them seen just once. The data are from a study of cytomegalovirus exposure and HLA in healthy donors. Study at large: Of 350 to 400 genotyped donors, roughly 76% grouped in the Caucasian-associated ancestry cluster. Study-wide points: Most of the CMV-associated TCR beta chains (in a later analysis) appeared to be HLA-restricted. Data from an earlier analysis indicated that most TCR beta V segments were productive either about 90% or about 30% of the time. In a later analysis, about 17,000 TCR beta sequences were associated with HLA alleles at 0.05 false discovery rate.

Looked up from germline, CDR1 is MGHDK and CDR2 is SYGVNS. Trimming removed 1 base from V and 0 bases from J, with 16 bases in between. The CDR3 has 17 residues. Sequenced: PBMCs. This sequence originates from a girl between 10 and 17 years old in good health and CMV-seropositive. This chain joins TRBV25-1 and TRBJ2-7; D possibly corresponds to TRBD1 (6 bases). In DNA form, the CDR3 reads TGTGCCAGCAGTGAATTGGCCCCTGGGGGCCACTCCTACGAGCAGTACTTC. This sequence encodes CASSELAPGGHSYEQYF.